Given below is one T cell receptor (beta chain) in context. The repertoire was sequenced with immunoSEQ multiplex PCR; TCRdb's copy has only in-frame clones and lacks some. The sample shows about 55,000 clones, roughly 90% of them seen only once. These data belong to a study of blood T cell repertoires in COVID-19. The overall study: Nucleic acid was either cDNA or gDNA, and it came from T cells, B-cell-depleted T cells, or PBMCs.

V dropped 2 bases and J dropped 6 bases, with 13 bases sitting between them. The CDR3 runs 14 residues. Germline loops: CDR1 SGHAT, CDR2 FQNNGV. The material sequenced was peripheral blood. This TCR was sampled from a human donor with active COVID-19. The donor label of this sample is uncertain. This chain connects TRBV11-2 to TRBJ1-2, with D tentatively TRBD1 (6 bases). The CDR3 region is CASSLNVGGNGYTF. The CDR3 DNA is TGTGCCAGCAGCTTAAATGTAGGGGGAAATGGCTACACCTTC.